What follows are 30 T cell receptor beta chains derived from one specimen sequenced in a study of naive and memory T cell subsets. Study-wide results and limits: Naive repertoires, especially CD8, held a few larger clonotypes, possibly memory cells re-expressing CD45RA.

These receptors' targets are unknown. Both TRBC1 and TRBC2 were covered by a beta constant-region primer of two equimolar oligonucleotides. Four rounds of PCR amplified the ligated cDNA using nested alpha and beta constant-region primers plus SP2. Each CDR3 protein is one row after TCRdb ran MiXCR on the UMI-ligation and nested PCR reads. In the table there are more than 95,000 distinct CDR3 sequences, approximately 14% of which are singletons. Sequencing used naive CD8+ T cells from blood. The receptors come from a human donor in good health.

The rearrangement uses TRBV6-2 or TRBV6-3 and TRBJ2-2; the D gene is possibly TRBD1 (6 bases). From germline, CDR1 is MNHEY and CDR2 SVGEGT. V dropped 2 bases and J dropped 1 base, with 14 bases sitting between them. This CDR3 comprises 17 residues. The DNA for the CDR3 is TGTGCCAGCAGTTACCCCCAGGGGCGGGTGAACACCGGGGAGCTGTTTTTT. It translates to CASSYPQGRVNTGELFF.

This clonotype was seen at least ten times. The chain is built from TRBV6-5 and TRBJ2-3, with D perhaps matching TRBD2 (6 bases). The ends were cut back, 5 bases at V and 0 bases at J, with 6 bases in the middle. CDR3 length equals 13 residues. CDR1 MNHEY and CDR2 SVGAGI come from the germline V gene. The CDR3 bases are TGTGCCAGCAGTAGCGGGAGCACAGATACGCAGTATTTT. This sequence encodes CASSSGSTDTQYF.

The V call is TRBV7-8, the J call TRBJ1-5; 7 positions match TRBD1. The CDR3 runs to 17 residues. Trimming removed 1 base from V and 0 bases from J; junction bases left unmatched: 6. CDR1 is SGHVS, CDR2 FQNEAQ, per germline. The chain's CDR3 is CASSLVATGFSNQPQHF. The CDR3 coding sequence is TGTGCCAGCAGCTTAGTAGCGACAGGGTTTAGCAATCAGCCCCAGCATTTT.

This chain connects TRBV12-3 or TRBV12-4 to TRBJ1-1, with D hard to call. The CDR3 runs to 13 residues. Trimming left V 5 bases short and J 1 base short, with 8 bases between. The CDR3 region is CASSPSKNTEAFF. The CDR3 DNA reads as TGTGCCAGCAGTCCCTCCAAGAACACTGAAGCTTTCTTT.

The CDR3 protein is CAISDSSGRAERSYNEQFF. Written as DNA, the CDR3 is TGTGCCATCAGTGATTCTAGCGGGAGGGCCGAGAGGTCCTACAATGAGCAGTTCTTC. The rearrangement joins TRBV10-3 to TRBJ2-1; 12 nucleotides align to TRBD2. The CDR3 length is 19 residues. J gave up 1 base and V 3 bases, and 10 bases lay outside the gene matches. In germline, CDR1 is ENHRY, CDR2 SYGVKD.

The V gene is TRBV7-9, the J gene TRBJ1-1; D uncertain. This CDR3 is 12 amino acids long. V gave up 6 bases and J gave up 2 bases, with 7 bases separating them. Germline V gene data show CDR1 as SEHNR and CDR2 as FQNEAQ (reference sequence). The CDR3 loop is CASSQSNTEAFF. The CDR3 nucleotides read TGTGCCAGCAGTCAGTCCAACACTGAAGCTTTCTTT. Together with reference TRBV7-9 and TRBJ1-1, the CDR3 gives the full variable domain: DTGVSQNPRHKITKRGQNVTFRCDPISEHNRLYWYRQTLGQGPEFLTYFQNEAQLEKSRLLSDRFSAERPKGSFSTLEIQRTEQGDSAMYLCASSQSNTEAFFGQGTRLTVV.

The CDR3: CASSQVSGGEQFF. CDR3 bases: TGTGCCAGCAGCCAGGTATCAGGGGGTGAGCAGTTCTTC. V and J are TRBV3-1 and TRBJ2-1; TRBD1 agrees at 7 bases. Germline V gene sequence: CDR1 LGHDT, CDR2 YNNKEL (reference sequence). The CDR3 runs 13 residues. The V gene end was trimmed by 3 bases and the J gene end by 9 bases; junction bases not matched to a gene: 5.

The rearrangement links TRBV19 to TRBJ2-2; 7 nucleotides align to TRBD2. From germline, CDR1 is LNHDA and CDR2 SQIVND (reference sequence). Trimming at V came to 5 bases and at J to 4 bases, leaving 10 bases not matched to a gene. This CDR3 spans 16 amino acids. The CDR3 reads CASSPTRGDLTGELFF. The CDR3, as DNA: TGTGCCAGTAGTCCCACACGGGGGGACCTCACCGGGGAGCTGTTTTTT.

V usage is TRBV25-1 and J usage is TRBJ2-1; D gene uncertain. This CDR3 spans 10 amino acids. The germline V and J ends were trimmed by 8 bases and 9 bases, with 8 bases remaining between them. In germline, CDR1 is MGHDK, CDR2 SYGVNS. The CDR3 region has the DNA TGTGCCAGCGGGTTGGGTGAGCAGTTCTTC. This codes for CASGLGEQFF.

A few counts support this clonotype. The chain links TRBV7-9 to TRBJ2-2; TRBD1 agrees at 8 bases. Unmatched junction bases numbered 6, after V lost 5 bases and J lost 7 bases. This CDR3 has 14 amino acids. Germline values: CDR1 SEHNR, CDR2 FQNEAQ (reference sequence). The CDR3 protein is CASSPGQGGGELFF. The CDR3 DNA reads TGTGCCAGCAGCCCAGGACAGGGAGGCGGGGAGCTGTTTTTT.

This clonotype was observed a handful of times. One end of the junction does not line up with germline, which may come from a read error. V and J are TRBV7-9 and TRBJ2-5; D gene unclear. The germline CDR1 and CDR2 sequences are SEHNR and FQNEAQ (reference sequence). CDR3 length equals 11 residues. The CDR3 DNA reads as TGTGCCAGCAGCTTAGAAGGTCCTGGTGTTTTC. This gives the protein CASSLEGPGVF. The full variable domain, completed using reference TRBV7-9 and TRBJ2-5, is DTGVSQNPRHKITKRGQNVTFRCDPISEHNRLYWYRQTLGQGPEFLTYFQNEAQLEKSRLLSDRFSAERPKGSFSTLEIQRTEQGDSAMYLCASSLEGPGVFGPGTRLLVL.

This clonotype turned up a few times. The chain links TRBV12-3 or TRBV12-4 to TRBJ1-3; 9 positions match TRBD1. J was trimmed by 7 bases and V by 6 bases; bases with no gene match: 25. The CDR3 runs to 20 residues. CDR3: CASSPPPGTGLPLWSNTIYF. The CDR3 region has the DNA TGTGCCAGCAGCCCGCCTCCCGGGACAGGGCTTCCACTCTGGAGCAACACCATATATTTT.

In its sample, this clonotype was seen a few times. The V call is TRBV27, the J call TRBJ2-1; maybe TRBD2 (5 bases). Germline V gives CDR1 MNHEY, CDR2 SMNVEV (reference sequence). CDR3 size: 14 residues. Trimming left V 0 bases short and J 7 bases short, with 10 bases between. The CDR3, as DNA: TGTGCCAGCAGTTTATCTAGCGCGATAAATGAGCAGTTCTTC. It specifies CASSLSSAINEQFF.

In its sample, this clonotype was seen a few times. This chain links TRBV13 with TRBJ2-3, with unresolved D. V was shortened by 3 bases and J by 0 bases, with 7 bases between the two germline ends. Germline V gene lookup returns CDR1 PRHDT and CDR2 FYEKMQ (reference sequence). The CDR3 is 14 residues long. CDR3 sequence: CASSFLTSTDTQYF. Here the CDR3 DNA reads TGTGCCAGCAGCTTTTTGACAAGCACAGATACGCAGTATTTT.

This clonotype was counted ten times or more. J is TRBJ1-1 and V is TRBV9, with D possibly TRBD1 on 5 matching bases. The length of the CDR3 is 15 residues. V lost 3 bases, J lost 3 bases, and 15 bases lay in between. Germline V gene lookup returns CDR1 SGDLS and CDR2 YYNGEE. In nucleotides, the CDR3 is TGTGCCAGCAGCGGGGGCCCGGAGGCGGACACTGAAGCTTTCTTT. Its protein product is CASSGGPEADTEAFF.

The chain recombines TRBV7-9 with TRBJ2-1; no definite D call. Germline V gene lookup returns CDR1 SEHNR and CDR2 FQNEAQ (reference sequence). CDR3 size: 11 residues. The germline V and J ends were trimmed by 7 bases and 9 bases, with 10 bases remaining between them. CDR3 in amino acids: CASNPSSEQFF. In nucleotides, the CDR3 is TGTGCCAGCAACCCGAGCAGTGAGCAGTTCTTC.

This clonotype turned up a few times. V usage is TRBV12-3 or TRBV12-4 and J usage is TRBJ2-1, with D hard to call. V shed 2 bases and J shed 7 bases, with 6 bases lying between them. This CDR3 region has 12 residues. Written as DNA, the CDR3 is TGTGCCAGCAGTTTACCCCCAAATGAGCAGTTCTTC. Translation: CASSLPPNEQFF.

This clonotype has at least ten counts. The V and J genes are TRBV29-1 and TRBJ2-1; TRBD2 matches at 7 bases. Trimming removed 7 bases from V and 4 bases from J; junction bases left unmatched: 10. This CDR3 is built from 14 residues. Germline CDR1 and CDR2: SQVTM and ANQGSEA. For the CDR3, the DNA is TGCAGCGCGAACCTAGCGGTTACGTACAATGAGCAGTTCTTC. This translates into CSANLAVTYNEQFF.

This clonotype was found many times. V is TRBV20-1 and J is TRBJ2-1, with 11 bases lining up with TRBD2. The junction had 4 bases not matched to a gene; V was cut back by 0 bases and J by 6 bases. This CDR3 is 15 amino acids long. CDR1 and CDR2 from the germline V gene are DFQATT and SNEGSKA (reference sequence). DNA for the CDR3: TGCAGTGCTAGAGACGGACTAGCGGGCTCCAATGAGCAGTTCTTC. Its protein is CSARDGLAGSNEQFF.

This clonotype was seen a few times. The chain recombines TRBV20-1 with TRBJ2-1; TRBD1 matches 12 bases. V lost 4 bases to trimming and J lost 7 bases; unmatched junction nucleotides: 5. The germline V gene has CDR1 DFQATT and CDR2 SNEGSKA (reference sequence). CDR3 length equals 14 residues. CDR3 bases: TGCAGTGCTATGGGACAGGGGGCTAGGAATGAGCAGTTCTTC. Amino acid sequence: CSAMGQGARNEQFF.

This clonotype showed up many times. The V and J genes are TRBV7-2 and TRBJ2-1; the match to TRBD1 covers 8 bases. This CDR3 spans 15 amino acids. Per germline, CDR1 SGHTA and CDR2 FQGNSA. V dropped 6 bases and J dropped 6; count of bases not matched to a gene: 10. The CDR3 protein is CASSLGQGPTNEQFF. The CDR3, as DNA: TGTGCCAGCAGTCTAGGACAGGGACCTACCAATGAGCAGTTCTTC.

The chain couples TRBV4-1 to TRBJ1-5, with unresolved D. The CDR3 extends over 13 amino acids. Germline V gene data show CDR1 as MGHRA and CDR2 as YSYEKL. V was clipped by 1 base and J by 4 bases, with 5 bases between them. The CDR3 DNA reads TGCGCCAGCAGCCAAGGCGTTAATCAGCCCCAGCATTTT. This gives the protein CASSQGVNQPQHF.

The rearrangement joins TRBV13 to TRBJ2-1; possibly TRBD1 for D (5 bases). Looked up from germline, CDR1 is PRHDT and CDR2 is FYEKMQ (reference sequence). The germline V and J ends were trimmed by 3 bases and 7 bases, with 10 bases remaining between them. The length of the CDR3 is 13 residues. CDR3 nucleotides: TGTGCCAGCAGCTTTCAGGGTCGGAATGAGCAGTTCTTC. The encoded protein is CASSFQGRNEQFF.

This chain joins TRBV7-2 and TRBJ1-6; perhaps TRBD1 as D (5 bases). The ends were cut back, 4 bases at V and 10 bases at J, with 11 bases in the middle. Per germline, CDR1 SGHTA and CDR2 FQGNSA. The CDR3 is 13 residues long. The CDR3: CASSSTGGSPLHF. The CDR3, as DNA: TGTGCCAGCAGCTCAACGGGGGGGTCACCCCTCCACTTT.

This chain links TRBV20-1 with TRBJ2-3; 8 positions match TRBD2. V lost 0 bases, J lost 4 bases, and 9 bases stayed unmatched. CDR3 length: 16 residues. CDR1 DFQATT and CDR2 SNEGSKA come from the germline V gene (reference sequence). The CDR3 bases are TGCAGTGCTAGAGAATTTCCGGGAGGGCGAGCAGATACGCAGTATTTT. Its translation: CSAREFPGGRADTQYF.

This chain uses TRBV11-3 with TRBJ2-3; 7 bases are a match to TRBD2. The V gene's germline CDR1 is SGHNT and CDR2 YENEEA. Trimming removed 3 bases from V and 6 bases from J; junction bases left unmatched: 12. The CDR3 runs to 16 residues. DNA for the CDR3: TGTGCCAGCAGCTTTTTGTTGAGCGGGACTACGGATACGCAGTATTTT. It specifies CASSFLLSGTTDTQYF.

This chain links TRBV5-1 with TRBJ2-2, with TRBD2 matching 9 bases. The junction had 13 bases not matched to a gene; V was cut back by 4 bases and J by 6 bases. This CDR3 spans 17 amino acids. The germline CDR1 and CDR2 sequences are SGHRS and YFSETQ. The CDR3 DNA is TGCGCCAGCAGCCCCTGGACTAGCGAATTTGGCGCCGGGGAGCTGTTTTTT. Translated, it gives CASSPWTSEFGAGELFF.

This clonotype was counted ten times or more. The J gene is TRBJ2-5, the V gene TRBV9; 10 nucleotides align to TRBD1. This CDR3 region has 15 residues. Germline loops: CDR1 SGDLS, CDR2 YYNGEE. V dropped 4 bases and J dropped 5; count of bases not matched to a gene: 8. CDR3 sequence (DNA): TGTGCCAGCAGCCTGCACGACAGGGGGCCGGAGACCCAGTACTTC. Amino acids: CASSLHDRGPETQYF.

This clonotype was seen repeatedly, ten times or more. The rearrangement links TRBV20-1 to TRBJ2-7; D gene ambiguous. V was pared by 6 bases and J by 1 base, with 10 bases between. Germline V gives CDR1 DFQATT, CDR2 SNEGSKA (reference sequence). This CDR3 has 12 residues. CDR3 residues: CSATTDSYEQYF. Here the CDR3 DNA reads TGCAGTGCCACGACGGATTCCTACGAGCAGTACTTC.

The CDR3 nucleotides read TGTGCCAGCAGTGATTTCCCGGGACAGGGGCTGGAGCAGTTCTTC. Encoded protein: CASSDFPGQGLEQFF. The chain has TRBV6-2 or TRBV6-3 and TRBJ2-1, with 10 bases lining up with TRBD1. Germline loops: CDR1 MNHEY, CDR2 SVGEGT. The CDR3 sequence is 15 residues long. J gave up 10 bases and V 5 bases, and 11 bases lay outside the gene matches.